The 8 T cell receptor beta chains below were found in one sample sequenced in a study of molecular identifiers for immune sequencing clone quantification. Each CDR3 protein gets one entry after TCRdb re-called the PCR reads with MiXCR. Among over 85,000 distinct CDR3 sequences listed, roughly 23% were seen once. The sequencing input was naive CD8+ T cells from blood, with Jurkat cell RNA spiked in. Stated subset: FACS-sorted CD8+CD4-CCR7+CD45RA+ naive T cells. The receptors originated from a human donor in good health. Some libraries in this study had Jurkat cell RNA spiked in.

This clonotype was recorded at least ten times. V and J are TRBV29-1 and TRBJ2-7, with D maybe TRBD1 (5 bases). The length of the CDR3 is 17 residues. Germline V gene data show CDR1 as SQVTM and CDR2 as ANQGSEA. Trimming stripped 1 base from V and 4 bases from J, with 23 bases between. The CDR3 loop reads CSVEGVGQTVFRYEQYF. CDR3 bases: TGCAGCGTTGAAGGTGTCGGACAAACCGTTTTCCGGTACGAGCAGTACTTC.

A remark on this clonotype: A much larger clone differs by one base, so this may be a read error. This chain joins TRBV12-3 or TRBV12-4 and TRBJ2-3; 10 bases align to TRBD2. CDR3 size: 14 residues. J gave up 7 bases and V 3 bases, and 4 bases lay outside the gene matches. The CDR3 DNA reads TGTGCCAGCAGTTTGGGACTAGCGACAAATACGCAGTATTTT. Encoded protein: CASSLGLATNTQYF.

This clonotype was detected a few times. This chain uses TRBV6-2 or TRBV6-3 with TRBJ1-2; D not certain. The CDR3 is made up of 13 amino acids. Trimming stripped 5 bases from V and 5 bases from J, with 12 bases between. Germline V gene sequence: CDR1 MNHEY, CDR2 SVGEGT. The CDR3 coding sequence is TGTGCCAGCAGTCCAGTTCTAATATATGGCTACACCTTC. Amino acids: CASSPVLIYGYTF.

Notes on this clonotype: It may be a read error: a sequence one base away is much more abundant. The rearrangement links TRBV20-1 to TRBJ2-1, with 7 bases aligning to TRBD2. V lost 2 bases and J lost 5; bases outside the gene matches: 6. The CDR3 loop spans 14 amino acids. CDR1 and CDR2 (germline): DFQATT, SNEGSKA (reference sequence). The CDR3 DNA is TGCAGTGCTAGATCGCTAGCGGAGCACAATGAGCAGTTCTTC. This encodes CSARSLAEHNEQFF.

This clonotype has at least ten counts. The chain has TRBV20-1 and TRBJ1-4, with no clear D. Germline CDR1 reads DFQATT; CDR2 reads SNEGSKA (reference sequence). This CDR3 region has 11 residues. Trimming cost V 3 bases and J 4 bases, with 3 bases left between them. The CDR3 DNA follows: TGCAGTGCTAGGGATAATGAAAAACTGTTTTTT. Translated, it gives CSARDNEKLFF.

This clonotype was seen at least ten times. The J gene is TRBJ2-7, the V gene TRBV20-1; the D gene could be TRBD1 or TRBD2 (6 bases each). The CDR3 length is 16 residues. The V end was cut by 4 bases, the J end by 3 bases, with 22 bases between. Germline loops: CDR1 DFQATT, CDR2 SNEGSKA (reference sequence). CDR3 nucleotide sequence: TGCAGTGCTACGACCCCTGGTTCCGGGGGCTTCTACGAGCAGTACTTC. This sequence encodes CSATTPGSGGFYEQYF.

This clonotype has at least ten counts. The chain joins TRBV6-5 to TRBJ1-3, with D possibly being TRBD1 (6 bases). The CDR3 has 15 amino acids. Germline lookup yields CDR1 MNHEY and CDR2 SVGAGI. V shed 0 bases and J shed 3 bases, with 9 bases lying between them. This CDR3 is CASSYSTGHGNTIYF. The CDR3 nucleotides read TGTGCCAGCAGTTACTCCACAGGGCATGGAAACACCATATATTTT.

A remark on this clonotype: With a much larger clone just one base away, this may be a read error. J is TRBJ2-3 and V is TRBV28; D not resolved. The last part of the DNA fits TRBJ1-5 better; the J call may be wrong. Germline V gives CDR1 MDHEN, CDR2 SYDVKM. The CDR3 sequence is 13 residues long. The CDR3 spells CASSFDRTDTQHF. Here the CDR3 DNA reads TGTGCCAGCAGTTTTGACCGCACAGATACGCAGCATTTT.